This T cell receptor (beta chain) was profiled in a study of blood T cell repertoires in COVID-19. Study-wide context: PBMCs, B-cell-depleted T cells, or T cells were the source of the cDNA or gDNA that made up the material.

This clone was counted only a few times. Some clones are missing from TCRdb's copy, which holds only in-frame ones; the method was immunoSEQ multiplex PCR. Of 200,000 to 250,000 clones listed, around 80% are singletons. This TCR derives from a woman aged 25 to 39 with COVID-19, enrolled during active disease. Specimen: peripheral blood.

This CDR3 is CASSLGLAGATYQETQYF. CDR3 in DNA: TGTGCCAGCAGCTTAGGGCTAGCGGGGGCCACGTACCAAGAGACCCAGTACTTC. V and J are TRBV7-2 and TRBJ2-5; 10 bases fit TRBD2. Germline V gives CDR1 SGHTA, CDR2 FQGNSA. The CDR3 sequence is 18 residues long. The V gene end was trimmed by 1 base and the J gene end by 0 bases; junction bases not matched to a gene: 8.